The 13 T cell receptor beta chains given below trace back to one sample, sequenced in a study of T cell responses to AZD1222 COVID-19 vaccine. Repertoires were generated with immunoSEQ multiplex PCR, while TCRdb's copy carries only in-frame clones and drops some. The sample lists some 110,000 clones, around nine tenths occurring once. The input for sequencing was peripheral blood, taken on day 0 of AZD1222 vaccination. All receptors derive from an adult in good health.

This chain joins TRBV20-1 and TRBJ2-7, with D possibly TRBD1 on 5 matching bases. The CDR3 consists of 15 residues. Deletions cut 3 bases from V and 7 bases from J, with 22 bases between. Germline loops: CDR1 DFQATT, CDR2 SNEGSKA (reference sequence). The CDR3 region is CSASPTAEASGEQYF. CDR3 coding DNA: TGCAGTGCTAGTCCTACGGCGGAAGCCTCAGGGGAGCAGTACTTC.

This chain joins TRBV6-5 and TRBJ2-3; a possible D gene is TRBD1 (5 bases). Germline V gene lookup returns CDR1 MNHEY and CDR2 SVGAGI. V dropped 2 bases and J dropped 4 bases, with 10 bases sitting between them. The CDR3 covers 14 residues. The DNA for the CDR3 is TGTGCCAGCAGTTACCCCGACAGATCAGATACGCAGTATTTT. Protein product: CASSYPDRSDTQYF.

The chain joins TRBV27 to TRBJ2-1; D remains unclear. Germline V gene sequence: CDR1 MNHEY, CDR2 SMNVEV (reference sequence). V was trimmed by 5 bases and J by 7 bases, leaving 15 bases between them. CDR3 length equals 14 residues. This CDR3 reads CASSPPLRVNEQFF. CDR3 nucleotides: TGTGCCAGCAGTCCCCCCCTAAGGGTTAATGAGCAGTTCTTC.

This rearrangement joins TRBV19 to TRBJ1-5, with TRBD1 matching over 8 bases. CDR1 and CDR2 from the germline V gene are LNHDA and SQIVND (reference sequence). Trimming at V came to 1 base and at J to 7 bases, leaving 6 bases not matched to a gene. The CDR3 covers 15 residues. The CDR3 sequence is CASSIAGQGYQPQHF. The CDR3 DNA reads TGTGCCAGTAGTATAGCTGGACAGGGATACCAGCCCCAGCATTTT.

The chain links TRBV13 to TRBJ2-7, with 7 nucleotides matching TRBD1. V was clipped by 2 bases and J by 5 bases; unmatched bases: 6. This CDR3 has 14 amino acids. The germline CDR1 and CDR2 sequences are PRHDT and FYEKMQ (reference sequence). The CDR3, as DNA: TGTGCCAGCAGCTTACGGTGGGACAGCAACGAGCAGTACTTC. Protein: CASSLRWDSNEQYF.

The chain couples TRBV14 to TRBJ1-3, with D perhaps TRBD1 (6 bases). The V and J ends lost 1 base and 0 bases respectively, with 19 bases between them. The length of the CDR3 is 19 residues. Germline CDR1 is SGHDN and CDR2 is FVKESK. The CDR3 DNA sequence: TGTGCCAGCAGCCAAGGGGCCGCCTGGGACATCCTCTCTGGAAACACCATATATTTT. It yields the protein CASSQGAAWDILSGNTIYF.

The chain couples TRBV28 to TRBJ2-5; no clear D gene. From germline, CDR1 is MDHEN and CDR2 SYDVKM. Trimming removed 4 bases at V and 0 bases at J, with 12 bases between. This CDR3 is built from 15 residues. DNA of the CDR3: TGTGCCAGCAGTTCAGGCGTCTCGTACCAAGAGACCCAGTACTTC. Its translation is CASSSGVSYQETQYF.

The chain combines TRBV20-1 with TRBJ1-4; D is perhaps TRBD1 (5 bases). Germline CDR1 DFQATT, CDR2 SNEGSKA (reference sequence). The V end was cut by 3 bases, the J end by 5 bases, with 16 bases between. The CDR3 has 15 residues. CDR3 residues: CSASRWGTENEKLFF. CDR3 nucleotide sequence: TGCAGTGCTAGTCGTTGGGGGACGGAGAATGAAAAACTGTTTTTT.

This chain uses TRBV29-1 with TRBJ1-1, with D hard to call. The CDR3 runs to 13 residues. V was trimmed by 2 bases and J by 0 bases, leaving 7 bases between them. CDR1 and CDR2 from the germline V gene are SQVTM and ANQGSEA. This CDR3 is CSVERHLNTEAFF. CDR3 DNA sequence: TGCAGCGTTGAACGTCACCTGAACACTGAAGCTTTCTTT.

V usage is TRBV29-1 and J usage is TRBJ2-5; 7 nucleotides agree with TRBD2. This CDR3 comprises 13 residues. The J segment lost 3 bases and the V segment lost 6 bases, leaving 7 bases of the junction unmatched. CDR1 SQVTM and CDR2 ANQGSEA come from the germline V gene. The CDR3 sequence: CSVTRDYKETQYF. The DNA for the CDR3 is TGCAGCGTGACCCGGGACTACAAAGAGACCCAGTACTTC. The variable domain in full, with the rest retrieved from reference TRBV29-1 and TRBJ2-5, is SAVISQKPSRDICQRGTSLTIQCQVDSQVTMMFWYRQQPGQSLTLIATANQGSEATYESGFVIDKFPISRPNLTFSTLTVSNMSPEDSSIYLCSVTRDYKETQYFGPGTRLLVL.

The genes are TRBV14 and TRBJ1-1; D is unresolved. Trimming took 3 bases from V and 3 from J, leaving 14 bases between them. From germline, CDR1 is SGHDN and CDR2 FVKESK. CDR3 size: 15 residues. CDR3 protein: CASSHPSRGDTEAFF. The CDR3 DNA reads TGTGCCAGCAGCCATCCCTCACGAGGAGACACTGAAGCTTTCTTT.

The V gene is TRBV9, the J gene TRBJ1-3; D is perhaps TRBD1 (5 bases). Trimming took 0 bases from V and 4 from J, leaving 11 bases between them. The CDR3 contains 15 residues. From germline, CDR1 is SGDLS and CDR2 YYNGEE. CDR3 in DNA: TGTGCCAGCAGCGTAGCAGGGTTGGTCGGAAACACCATATATTTT. Translating gives CASSVAGLVGNTIYF. Full variable domain (outside the CDR3, taken from reference TRBV9 and TRBJ1-3): DSGVTQTPKHLITATGQRVTLRCSPRSGDLSVYWYQQSLDQGLQFLIQYYNGEERAKGNILERFSAQQFPDLHSELNLSSLELGDSALYFCASSVAGLVGNTIYFGEGSWLTVV.

The gene calls are TRBV7-9 and TRBJ1-1; D is unclear. Trimming stripped 3 bases from V and 2 bases from J, with 10 bases between. This CDR3 is built from 14 residues. Germline CDR1 is SEHNR and CDR2 is FQNEAQ (reference sequence). The CDR3 protein is CASSFLGSNTEAFF. CDR3 DNA: TGTGCCAGCAGCTTCCTAGGGAGTAACACTGAAGCTTTCTTT.